Listed here are 6 T cell receptor beta chains from one sample, sequenced in a study of identical twins. MiXCR, applied by TCRdb to the 5' RACE reads, yields one record per CDR3 protein. The sample contains over 500,000 distinct CDR3 sequences, 22% of which appear only once. The sample was also reused in another study, on T cells expressing NK-cell markers.

Sequencing used CD4+ T cells sorted from blood. The source of these receptors is a woman between 18 and 30 years old in good health.

The chain combines TRBV6-5 with TRBJ2-6, with TRBD1 as a possible D gene (5 bases). Trimming removed 2 bases from V and 1 base from J, with 15 bases in between. This CDR3 comprises 18 residues. Germline-derived CDR1 and CDR2 are MNHEY and SVGAGI. CDR3 coding DNA: TGTGCCAGCAGTTACAGACAGTTCCTTCTATCTGGGGCCAACGTCCTGACTTTC. This codes for CASSYRQFLLSGANVLTF.

The chain uses TRBV14 and TRBJ2-7; TRBD2 matches 9 bases. The CDR3 has 11 residues. Germline V gene data show CDR1 as SGHDN and CDR2 as FVKESK. V trimming: 1 base; J trimming: 12 bases; junction bases outside the gene matches: 1. The CDR3 region is CASSQGTSAYF. Here the CDR3 DNA reads TGTGCCAGCAGCCAAGGGACTAGCGCGTACTTC.

The V call is TRBV3-1, the J call TRBJ2-1; D is undetermined. The CDR3 runs 11 residues. The germline gives CDR1 LGHDT, CDR2 YNNKEL (reference sequence). V lost 7 bases and J 5 bases, leaving 6 bases between the germline ends. The DNA for the CDR3 is TGTGCCAGCATGGGGAACAATGAGCAGTTCTTC. Translated: CASMGNNEQFF.

This clonotype was seen ten or more times. This chain connects TRBV10-3 to TRBJ1-1, with D maybe TRBD1 (5 bases). In germline, CDR1 is ENHRY, CDR2 SYGVKD. The CDR3 totals 15 residues. V gave up 6 bases and J gave up 1 base, with 15 bases separating them. The CDR3 region has the DNA TGTGCCATCAGCCAAGCAGGGAGGACGAACACTGAAGCTTTCTTT. As protein: CAISQAGRTNTEAFF.

V is TRBV20-1 and J is TRBJ1-2, with 8 nucleotides matching TRBD1. CDR3 size: 14 residues. Germline V gene sequence: CDR1 DFQATT, CDR2 SNEGSKA (reference sequence). Unmatched junction bases numbered 4, after V lost 3 bases and J lost 1 base. CDR3 loop: CSASPGGGNYGYTF. The CDR3 DNA is TGCAGTGCTAGCCCAGGGGGCGGTAACTATGGCTACACCTTC.

The rearrangement links TRBV20-1 to TRBJ1-2, with D possibly being TRBD1 (5 bases). V dropped 2 bases and J dropped 8 bases, with 15 bases sitting between them. Germline lookup yields CDR1 DFQATT and CDR2 SNEGSKA (reference sequence). This CDR3 region has 13 residues. This CDR3 reads CSARTGALRGYTF. CDR3 DNA sequence: TGCAGTGCTAGAACCGGGGCTTTGAGGGGCTACACCTTC.